A selection of T cell receptor beta chains follows, all from one sample in a study of beta chain features in type 1 diabetes. Produced via immunoSEQ multiplex PCR; TCRdb's table is partial and in-frame only. The sample has a few hundred thousand clones; around 16% are singletons. Sequenced sample: naive CD4+ T cells from blood. The receptors originated from a man between 18 and 29 years old with type 1 diabetes. CDR3s include the opening cysteine and the closing phenylalanine or tryptophan. D genes are given only for firm matches. Clone size is not always given. Where it is, it says once, few, many or a class for expanded clones.

clone_size: .; v_call: TRBV6-4; j_call: TRBJ1-1; d_call: TRBD1; cdr3_aa: CASSWTGATEAFF; cdr3_nt: TGTGCCAGCAGTTGGACAGGGGCCACTGAAGCTTTCTTT
clone_size: .; v_call: TRBV6-5; j_call: TRBJ2-7; d_call: TRBD2; cdr3_aa: CASSPGEGSSYEQYF; cdr3_nt: TGTGCCAGCAGTCCCGGGGAGGGTTCCTCCTACGAGCAGTACTTC
clone_size: few; v_call: TRBV5-4; j_call: TRBJ1-2; d_call: TRBD1; cdr3_aa: CASRDATQGAFIGYTF; cdr3_nt: TGTGCCAGCAGGGACGCCACACAGGGGGCATTCATAGGCTACACCTTC
clone_size: few; v_call: TRBV13; j_call: TRBJ2-5; d_call: .; cdr3_aa: CASSERETQYF; cdr3_nt: TGTGCCAGCAGCGAACGGGAGACCCAGTACTTC
clone_size: .; v_call: TRBV9; j_call: TRBJ2-5; d_call: TRBD1; cdr3_aa: CASSPRTGIQETQYF; cdr3_nt: TGTGCCAGCAGCCCTCGGACAGGGATCCAAGAGACCCAGTACTTC
clone_size: .; v_call: TRBV19; j_call: TRBJ2-3; d_call: TRBD2; cdr3_aa: CASSTASGGKYSDTQYF; cdr3_nt: TGTGCCAGTAGTACGGCTAGCGGGGGTAAATACTCCGATACGCAGTATTTT
clone_size: .; v_call: TRBV21-1; j_call: TRBJ2-7; d_call: .; cdr3_aa: CASSNHQLSLAGGRNEQYF; cdr3_nt: TGTGCCAGCAGCAATCATCAACTCTCGTTAGCGGGAGGGCGGAACGAGCAGTACTTC
clone_size: .; v_call: TRBV18; j_call: TRBJ1-2; d_call: .; cdr3_aa: CASSPMEGGYTF; cdr3_nt: TGTGCCAGCTCACCAATGGAGGGAGGCTACACCTTC
clone_size: few; v_call: TRBV30; j_call: TRBJ1-1; d_call: TRBD1; cdr3_aa: CAWSGRLTGLNTEAFF; cdr3_nt: TGTGCCTGGAGTGGACGGCTGACAGGGCTGAACACTGAAGCTTTCTTT
clone_size: few; v_call: TRBV28; j_call: TRBJ2-1; d_call: .; cdr3_aa: CASSLYVVPREQFF; cdr3_nt: TGTGCCAGCAGTTTATATGTGGTACCTAGAGAGCAGTTCTTC
clone_size: .; v_call: TRBV4-3; j_call: TRBJ2-3; d_call: TRBD2; cdr3_aa: CASSPVSGGATDTQYF; cdr3_nt: TGCGCCAGCAGCCCTGTGAGCGGGGGGGCCACAGATACGCAGTATTTT
clone_size: .; v_call: TRBV7-2; j_call: TRBJ2-5; d_call: .; cdr3_aa: CASSPLGRGQETQYF; cdr3_nt: TGTGCCAGCAGCCCCCTTGGGCGGGGCCAAGAGACCCAGTACTTC
clone_size: .; v_call: TRBV5-1; j_call: TRBJ2-1; d_call: TRBD1; cdr3_aa: CASKQLVSLEAGGNEQFF; cdr3_nt: TGCGCCAGCAAACAGCTTGTGTCCCTAGAGGCAGGGGGCAATGAGCAGTTCTTC
clone_size: .; v_call: TRBV9; j_call: TRBJ2-7; d_call: .; cdr3_aa: CASSVASRAEEQYF; cdr3_nt: TGTGCCAGCAGCGTAGCCAGCAGGGCGGAGGAGCAGTACTTC
clone_size: few; v_call: TRBV13; j_call: TRBJ2-3; d_call: .; cdr3_aa: CASSLYIFGGPSTDTQYF; cdr3_nt: TGTGCCAGCAGCTTATATATCTTCGGGGGTCCTAGCACAGATACGCAGTATTTT
clone_size: .; v_call: TRBV5-4; j_call: TRBJ2-7; d_call: TRBD2; cdr3_aa: CASSPDLAGARQQYF; cdr3_nt: TGTGCCAGCAGCCCTGACCTAGCGGGGGCCCGTCAGCAGTACTTC
clone_size: .; v_call: TRBV19; j_call: TRBJ2-1; d_call: .; cdr3_aa: CASSPQTSSYEQFF; cdr3_nt: TGTGCCAGTAGTCCCCAGACTAGTTCCTATGAGCAGTTCTTC
clone_size: .; v_call: TRBV6-5; j_call: TRBJ1-1; d_call: TRBD1; cdr3_aa: CASSYTVGQGPTEAFF; cdr3_nt: TGTGCCAGCAGTTACACCGTCGGACAGGGTCCCACTGAAGCTTTCTTT
clone_size: many; v_call: TRBV29-1; j_call: TRBJ2-7; d_call: .; cdr3_aa: CSVDQAGTYEQYF; cdr3_nt: TGCAGCGTTGATCAGGCGGGTACCTACGAGCAGTACTTC
clone_size: .; v_call: TRBV2; j_call: TRBJ2-7; d_call: .; cdr3_aa: CASSEQKPYEQYF; cdr3_nt: TGTGCCAGCAGTGAACAGAAACCCTACGAGCAGTACTTC
clone_size: .; v_call: TRBV4-3; j_call: TRBJ1-2; d_call: TRBD1; cdr3_aa: CASSHLGTANYGYTF; cdr3_nt: TGCGCCAGCAGCCACCTAGGGACAGCTAACTATGGCTACACCTTC
clone_size: few; v_call: TRBV5-1; j_call: TRBJ2-2; d_call: .; cdr3_aa: CASSLDSAGELFF; cdr3_nt: TGCGCCAGCAGCTTGGACTCGGCCGGGGAGCTGTTTTTT
clone_size: .; v_call: TRBV4-2; j_call: TRBJ1-1; d_call: .; cdr3_aa: CASSQVDGGAFF; cdr3_nt: TGTGCCAGCAGCCAAGTGGACGGGGGGGCTTTCTTT
clone_size: .; v_call: TRBV15; j_call: TRBJ2-2; d_call: .; cdr3_aa: CATSRVSGNTGELFF; cdr3_nt: TGTGCCACCAGCAGAGTTAGCGGGAACACCGGGGAGCTGTTTTTT
clone_size: .; v_call: TRBV9; j_call: TRBJ2-7; d_call: .; cdr3_aa: CASSVALANSYEQYF; cdr3_nt: TGTGCCAGCAGCGTAGCTCTAGCGAATTCCTACGAGCAGTACTTC
clone_size: few; v_call: TRBV7-9; j_call: TRBJ1-5; d_call: .; cdr3_aa: CASSLGADKGDQHF; cdr3_nt: TGTGCCAGCAGCTTAGGGGCAGACAAGGGGGACCAGCATTTT
clone_size: .; v_call: TRBV7-2; j_call: TRBJ2-1; d_call: TRBD2; cdr3_aa: CASSLTSGRAGEQFF; cdr3_nt: TGTGCCAGCAGCTTAACTAGCGGGAGGGCCGGAGAGCAGTTCTTC
clone_size: few; v_call: TRBV7-8; j_call: TRBJ2-3; d_call: TRBD2; cdr3_aa: CASSLRMGGRASEDTQYF; cdr3_nt: TGTGCCAGCAGCTTGAGAATGGGCGGGAGGGCCAGTGAAGATACGCAGTATTTT
clone_size: few; v_call: TRBV6-1; j_call: TRBJ2-3; d_call: .; cdr3_aa: CASSETPGRDTQYF; cdr3_nt: TGTGCCAGCAGTGAAACCCCAGGGCGAGATACGCAGTATTTT
clone_size: .; v_call: TRBV30; j_call: TRBJ1-6; d_call: TRBD1; cdr3_aa: CAWSGQGQSPLHF; cdr3_nt: TGTGCCTGGAGTGGACAGGGACAATCACCCCTCCACTTT
clone_size: few; v_call: TRBV27; j_call: TRBJ2-7; d_call: TRBD2; cdr3_aa: CASSHLSSGRWYEQYF; cdr3_nt: TGTGCCAGCAGTCACCTCTCAAGCGGGAGATGGTACGAGCAGTACTTC
clone_size: .; v_call: TRBV9; j_call: TRBJ2-2; d_call: .; cdr3_aa: CASNPRDTNTGELFF; cdr3_nt: TGTGCCAGCAACCCAAGGGACACTAACACCGGGGAGCTGTTTTTT
clone_size: few; v_call: TRBV27; j_call: TRBJ2-5; d_call: TRBD2; cdr3_aa: CASSSIAGGVETQYF; cdr3_nt: TGTGCCAGCAGTTCGATAGCGGGGGGGGTTGAGACCCAGTACTTC
clone_size: few; v_call: TRBV7-2; j_call: TRBJ2-7; d_call: TRBD1; cdr3_aa: CASRGQGAHEQYF; cdr3_nt: TGTGCCAGCAGAGGACAGGGGGCCCACGAGCAGTACTTC
clone_size: few; v_call: TRBV11-2; j_call: TRBJ2-4; d_call: .; cdr3_aa: CASSTEGGERNIQYF; cdr3_nt: TGTGCCAGCAGCACCGAGGGGGGGGAAAGGAACATTCAGTACTTC
clone_size: .; v_call: TRBV4-1; j_call: TRBJ2-5; d_call: .; cdr3_aa: CASSLGGKEETQYF; cdr3_nt: TGCGCCAGCAGCCTCGGAGGGAAGGAAGAGACCCAGTACTTC
clone_size: once; v_call: TRBV5-1; j_call: TRBJ2-2; d_call: TRBD2; cdr3_aa: CASSDGLAGSANTGELFF; cdr3_nt: TGCGCCAGCAGCGATGGACTAGCGGGGAGCGCGAACACCGGGGAGCTGTTTTTT
clone_size: .; v_call: TRBV5-4; j_call: TRBJ2-7; d_call: TRBD2; cdr3_aa: CASSLGLADYEQYF; cdr3_nt: TGTGCCAGCAGCTTGGGACTAGCGGACTACGAGCAGTACTTC
clone_size: .; v_call: TRBV5-6; j_call: TRBJ2-1; d_call: TRBD2; cdr3_aa: CASSSGSGTPYNEQFF; cdr3_nt: TGTGCCAGCAGCTCCGGTAGCGGGACCCCCTACAATGAGCAGTTCTTC
clone_size: .; v_call: TRBV7-2; j_call: TRBJ2-7; d_call: TRBD2; cdr3_aa: CASSAAGFNYEQYF; cdr3_nt: TGTGCCAGCAGCGCAGCGGGATTCAACTACGAGCAGTACTTC
clone_size: few; v_call: TRBV9; j_call: TRBJ1-2; d_call: TRBD1; cdr3_aa: CASSPRQGQTPYGYTF; cdr3_nt: TGTGCCAGCAGCCCACGACAGGGACAAACCCCCTATGGCTACACCTTC
clone_size: few; v_call: TRBV28; j_call: TRBJ1-1; d_call: .; cdr3_aa: CASSLDTNTEAFF; cdr3_nt: TGTGCCAGCAGTTTAGACACCAACACTGAAGCTTTCTTT
clone_size: few; v_call: TRBV10-3; j_call: TRBJ2-2; d_call: .; cdr3_aa: CAISPAGELFF; cdr3_nt: TGTGCCATCAGTCCCGCCGGGGAGCTGTTTTTT